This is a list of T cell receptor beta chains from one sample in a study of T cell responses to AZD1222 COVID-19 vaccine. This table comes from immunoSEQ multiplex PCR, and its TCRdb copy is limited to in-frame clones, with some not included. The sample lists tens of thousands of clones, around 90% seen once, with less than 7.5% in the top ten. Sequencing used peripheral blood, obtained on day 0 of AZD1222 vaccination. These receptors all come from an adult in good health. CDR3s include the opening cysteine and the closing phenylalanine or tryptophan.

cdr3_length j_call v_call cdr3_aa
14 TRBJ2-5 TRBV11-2 CASSFHLGGETQYF
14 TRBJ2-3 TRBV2 CASTLAETTDTQYF
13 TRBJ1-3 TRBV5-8 CASSLFSGNTIYF
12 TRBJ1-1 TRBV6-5 CASSYSRGEAFF
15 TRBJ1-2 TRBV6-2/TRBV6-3 CASSSTPGTGHGYTF
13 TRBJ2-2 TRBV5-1 CASSLYDTGELFF
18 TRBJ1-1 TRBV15 CATSRDPGAANRDTEAFF
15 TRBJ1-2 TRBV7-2 CASSLARDSYYGYTF
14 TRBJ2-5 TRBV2 CASSEGASQETQYF
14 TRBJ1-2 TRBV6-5 CASSPGTFYYGYTF
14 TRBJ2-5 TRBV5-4 CASSLDGLVETQYF
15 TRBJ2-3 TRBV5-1 CASSLGGVAGDTQYF
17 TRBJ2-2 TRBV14 CASSQVRAMLGAGELFF
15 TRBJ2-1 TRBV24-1 CATSEGGAGYNEQFF
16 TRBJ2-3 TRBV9 CASSVGVGSFTDTQYF
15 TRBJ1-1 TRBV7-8 CASSPVRGTIAEAFF
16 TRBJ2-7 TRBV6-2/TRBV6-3 CASSAYGLAGPLEQYF
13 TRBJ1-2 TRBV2 CASSDQTAYGYTF
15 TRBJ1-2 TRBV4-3 CASSQEAGVNYGYTF
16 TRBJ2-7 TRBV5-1 CASSLAAGGASYEQYF
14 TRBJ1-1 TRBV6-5 CASSTPLGPGGISF
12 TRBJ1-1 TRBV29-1 CSVVGPNTEAFF
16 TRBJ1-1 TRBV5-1 CASSPGWGQKNTEAFF
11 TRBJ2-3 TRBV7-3 CASSPGTIQYF
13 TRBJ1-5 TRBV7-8 CASSRTDNQPQHF
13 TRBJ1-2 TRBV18 CASSPYENYGYTF
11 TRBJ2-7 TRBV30 CAWRQNYEQYF
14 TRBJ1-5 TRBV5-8 CASSRGTQHQPQHF
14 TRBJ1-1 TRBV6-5 CAVRTDTRGLGAFF
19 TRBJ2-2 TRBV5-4 CASSRGGTSGGRVTGELFF
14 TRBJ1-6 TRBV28 CASSLPRGGSPLHF
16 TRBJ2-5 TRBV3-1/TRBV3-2 CASSQDRAGLEETQYF
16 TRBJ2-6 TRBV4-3 CASSQDWSSGANVLTF
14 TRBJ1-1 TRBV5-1 CASSRGGSEAEAFF
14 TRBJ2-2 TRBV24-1 CATSEPANTGELFF
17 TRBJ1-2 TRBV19 CASSISPALEAYTGYTF
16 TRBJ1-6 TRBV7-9 CASSLALWAPNSPLHF
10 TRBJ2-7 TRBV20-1 CSAAGREQYF
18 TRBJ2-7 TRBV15 CATSRDLAGAEDSYEQYF
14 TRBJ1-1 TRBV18 CASSQMGQGREAFF